This T cell receptor beta chain was observed in a study of STAT5B mutations in CD4+ large granular lymphocyte leukemia (dated by TCRdb to between 2021 and 2024). About the full investigation: Among healthy controls, the CDR3 'QG' motif was associated with a particular HLA allele. The TCRbeta repertoires of CD4+ T-cell large granular lymphocyte leukemia patients were compared with the TCRbeta repertoires of healthy blood donors. Flow cytometry on FACSCanto II or FACSVerse showed that the purified fractions were more than 95% pure among lymphocytes.

TCRbeta rearrangements were sequenced from genomic DNA using the immunoSEQ assay at survey resolution. The source study handled its data this way. A lowest detectable productive clonotype frequency of 2.59 x 10-5 was observed in the TCR sequencing data. Analyses included only productive TCRbeta rearrangements, meaning complete and in-frame sequences. The clonality of each sample was calculated as Simpson clonality in the immunoSEQ Analyzer version 3.0. Based on frequency, clones were grouped as very rare, small, medium, large (1-20%) or hyperexpanded (>20%). Generation probabilities were estimated with OLGA 1.2.3, V-gene circos plots were made with VDJtools, specificities were looked up in VDJdb, and CDR3 motifs were identified with GLIPH. TCRdb obtained this table from immuneACCESS and retained in-frame rearrangements with V and J assigned. These tables miss some clones; where compared with another copy, unresolved V genes account for less than half of the shortfall, and the remainder is unexplained. That table furnishes V, J and clone size, whereas the DNA furnished D and trimming. This sample lists 25,000 to 35,000 clones; approximately 74% were detected once. About 0.95% of the sample comes from the top ten.

For this clone: Its cognate antigen has yet to be identified. No base quality information exists; no much larger clone differs at one position.

Healthy controls were some 34 blood donors whose buffy coats came from the Finnish Red Cross blood service. All TCR-sequenced material derived from peripheral blood: patient blood samples and healthy donor buffy coats. Peripheral blood mononuclear cells were isolated by Ficoll-Hypaque gradient centrifugation. CD4+ cells were magnetically purified from the buffy coats of healthy controls. Genomic DNA was extracted with the Gentra Puregene Cell and Tissue kit and quantified on a Qubit 2.0 fluorometer. Here is what the overall study found, with its caveats: CD4-sorted patient repertoires appeared more clonal than healthy CD4+ repertoires, and this difference persisted after removing the putative leukemic clones. The data were not HLA-matched, and the higher clonality in CD4+ T-LGLL than in CD8+ T-LGLL could be due to the relatively small sample size. The main leukemic clonotypes were found to be private to each patient, although more than 20% of the main leukemic clonotypes were detected at low frequency in the non-leukemic repertoires of other patients. TRBV06-family usage was enriched among the top patient clones (8/27) compared with healthy controls (2/35).

Trimmed from V: 6 bases; trimmed from J: 7 bases; junction bases lacking a gene match: 8. The germline V gene (reference sequence) supplies CDR1 SGHNT and CDR2 YYREEE. The CDR3 goes from the cysteine to the phenylalanine over 15 residues. The sequence is cut down to CDR3 DNA, 45 bases in frame from base 1. This sequence was found in a human donor in good health. Specimen: CD4+ T cells from blood buffy coats. This chain is built from TRBV5-4 and TRBJ1-6; 9 of the junction bases match TRBD1. The CDR3 sequence is CASNFAGTGNSPLHF. The nucleotide sequence reads as follows: TGTGCCAGCAACTTCGCCGGGACAGGGAATTCACCCCTCCACTTT.